The present T cell receptor beta chain was sequenced within a study of blood T cells in healthy people across ages. Study-wide findings and caveats: There was no known CMV status for donors, so expanded clonotype changes were possibly confounded.

PCR was performed a second time for roughly 7 to 11 cycles using a sample-barcoded 5' primer and a J-beta primer mix. TCRdb fed the 5' RACE reads into MiXCR, producing one record per CDR3 protein. The profile shows roughly 800,000 distinct CDR3 sequences, 58% of them singletons. This clonotype turned up a few times. What it recognizes is unknown. The V gene end was trimmed by 0 bases and the J gene end by 3 bases; junction bases not matched to a gene: 12. The CDR3 has 17 residues. Germline loops: CDR1 DFQATT, CDR2 SNEGSKA (reference sequence). This chain joins TRBV20-1 and TRBJ1-2; 8 nucleotides match TRBD1. Sequences were obtained from blood. The TCR comes from a man in his thirties or forties in good health. DNA for the CDR3: TGCAGTGCTAGAGATTTGGGCCGGGCAGGGGGCTACTATGGCTACACCTTC. This encodes CSARDLGRAGGYYGYTF.